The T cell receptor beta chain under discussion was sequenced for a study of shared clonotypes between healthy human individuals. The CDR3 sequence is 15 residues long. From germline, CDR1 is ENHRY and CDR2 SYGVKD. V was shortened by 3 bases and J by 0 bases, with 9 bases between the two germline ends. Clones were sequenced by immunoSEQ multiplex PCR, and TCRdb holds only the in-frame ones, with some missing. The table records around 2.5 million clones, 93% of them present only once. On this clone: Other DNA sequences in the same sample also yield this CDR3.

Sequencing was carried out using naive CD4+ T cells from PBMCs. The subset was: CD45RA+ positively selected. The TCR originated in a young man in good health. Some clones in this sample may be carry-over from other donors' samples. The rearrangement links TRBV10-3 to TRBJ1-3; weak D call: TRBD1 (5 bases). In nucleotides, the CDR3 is TGTGCCATCAGTGAACCAGGGCGCTCTGGAAACACCATATATTTT. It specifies CAISEPGRSGNTIYF.